Listed below are T cell receptor beta chains from one sample, sequenced in a study of spatial heterogeneity in lung cancer. TCRdb ran MiXCR on the 5' RACE reads and lists one entry per CDR3 protein. The data hold about 4,000 distinct CDR3 sequences, with 30% to 45% observed a single time. The specimen was lung tumor tissue, collected at surgery. These receptors were collected from a male donor with early-stage non-small cell lung cancer. Each CDR3 is given with its conserved first and last residue. Fields, in order: J gene, V gene, D gene, clone size, CDR3 protein, CDR3 DNA. A D gene is named only where the DNA matches it firmly. Clone size is not always given. Where it is, it says once, few, many or a class for expanded clones.

>TRBJ2-1|TRBV10-2|-|-
CASRPGAGSYNEQFF
TGCGCCAGCCGGCCCGGAGCGGGCTCCTACAATGAGCAGTTCTTC
>TRBJ2-3|TRBV7-3|TRBD2|-
CASRKGLEGDTQYF
TGTGCCAGCAGAAAGGGACTAGAAGGAGATACGCAGTATTTT
>TRBJ2-3|TRBV7-9|TRBD2|few
CASSTTSGARPDTQYF
TGTGCCAGCAGCACCACTAGCGGCGCCCGCCCAGATACGCAGTATTTT
>TRBJ2-1|TRBV5-4|-|-
CASSLQSTNNEQFF
TGTGCCAGCAGCTTGCAGAGTACTAACAATGAGCAGTTCTTC
>TRBJ2-1|TRBV20-1|TRBD2|medium-sized
CSARDLTGGLNEQFF
TGCAGTGCTAGAGATCTTACGGGAGGGTTAAATGAGCAGTTCTTC
>TRBJ2-3|TRBV29-1|TRBD2|large
CSVEGAGGPDTQYF
TGCAGCGTTGAGGGGGCGGGAGGGCCAGATACGCAGTATTTT
>TRBJ2-3|TRBV29-1|TRBD2|-
CSVTSGAFYHSSTDTQYF
TGCAGCGTGACTAGCGGGGCCTTCTACCATTCTAGCACAGATACGCAGTATTTT
>TRBJ2-5|TRBV19|TRBD1|-
CASRDRGLQETQYF
TGTGCCAGCCGGGACAGGGGCCTCCAAGAGACCCAGTACTTC
>TRBJ1-1|TRBV9|-|-
CATTVLGEMNTEAFF
TGTGCCACCACCGTCTTGGGGGAGATGAACACTGAAGCTTTCTTT
>TRBJ2-1|TRBV7-7|TRBD1|-
CASSYNRGSINEQFF
TGTGCTAGCAGCTATAACAGGGGATCCATCAATGAGCAGTTCTTC
>TRBJ2-1|TRBV19|TRBD2|-
CASSLAGVNEQFF
TGTGCCAGTAGCCTAGCGGGAGTTAATGAGCAGTTCTTC
>TRBJ2-7|TRBV10-1|TRBD2|-
CASSPGLAGSSYEQYF
TGCGCCAGCAGCCCCGGACTAGCGGGTAGCTCCTACGAGCAGTACTTC
>TRBJ2-3|TRBV28|TRBD1|medium-sized
CASSSQRTGSDTQYF
TGTGCCAGCAGTTCCCAAAGGACAGGGTCAGATACGCAGTATTTT
>TRBJ2-1|TRBV27|-|many
CASSFATYNEQFF
TGTGCCAGCAGTTTTGCCACTTACAATGAGCAGTTCTTC
>TRBJ2-7|TRBV3-1|-|medium-sized
CASSQDVGEGREQYF
TGTGCCAGCAGCCAAGATGTGGGCGAGGGGCGCGAGCAGTACTTC
>TRBJ2-5|TRBV7-2|-|-
CASSSRPRSETQYF
TGTGCCAGCAGCTCGAGGCCTAGGTCAGAGACCCAGTACTTC
>TRBJ2-7|TRBV7-3|TRBD1|-
CASSLLQGTPYEQYF
TGTGCCAGCAGCTTACTACAGGGGACCCCCTACGAGCAGTACTTC
>TRBJ2-5|TRBV27|-|-
CASSLRDRETQYF
TGTGCCAGCAGTTTAAGGGATAGAGAGACCCAGTACTTC
>TRBJ2-3|TRBV7-2|TRBD2|-
CATSGATDTQYF
TGCGCGACTAGCGGGGCCACAGATACGCAGTATTTT
>TRBJ2-1|TRBV3-1|TRBD2|once
CASSQVAGAYNEQFF
TGTGCCAGCAGCCAAGTAGCGGGGGCCTACAATGAGCAGTTCTTC
>TRBJ2-1|TRBV7-3|-|many
CASSLNSYNEQFF
TGTGCCAGCAGCTTAAACAGTTACAATGAGCAGTTCTTC
>TRBJ2-5|TRBV10-3|-|-
CAISAAQETQYF
TGTGCCATCTCGGCGGCCCAAGAGACCCAGTACTTC
>TRBJ2-1|TRBV20-1|-|-
CSARDPSVNEQFF
TGCAGTGCTAGGGACCCTAGTGTCAATGAGCAGTTCTTC
>TRBJ1-3|TRBV20-1|-|-
CSAIEASGNTIYF
TGCAGTGCTATAGAGGCCTCTGGAAACACCATATATTTT
>TRBJ2-1|TRBV7-8|TRBD2|-
CASSWGRGLYNEQFF
TGTGCCAGCAGCTGGGGGAGGGGACTCTACAATGAGCAGTTCTTC
>TRBJ1-2|TRBV18|TRBD1|-
CASSPLGQGANYGYTF
TGTGCCAGCTCACCACTCGGACAGGGGGCGAACTATGGCTACACCTTC
>TRBJ2-5|TRBV6-2/TRBV6-3|-|-
CASRLGLGLGTQYF
TGTGCCAGCAGACTGGGACTGGGACTCGGGACCCAGTACTTC
>TRBJ2-3|TRBV4-2|TRBD2|-
CASSQDRAGGTDTQYF
TGTGCCAGCAGCCAAGATCGAGCGGGGGGCACAGATACGCAGTATTTT
>TRBJ2-7|TRBV19|-|-
CASSPTSGSWYEQYF
TGTGCCAGTAGCCCGACTAGTGGGAGTTGGTACGAGCAGTACTTC
>TRBJ1-6|TRBV6-5|TRBD1|-
CASSPRDRGWQAYSPLHF
TGTGCCAGCAGTCCACGGGACAGGGGGTGGCAGGCCTATTCACCCCTCCACTTT
>TRBJ2-2|TRBV11-1|-|medium-sized
CASSFWDATGELFF
TGTGCCAGCAGCTTTTGGGACGCCACCGGGGAGCTGTTTTTT